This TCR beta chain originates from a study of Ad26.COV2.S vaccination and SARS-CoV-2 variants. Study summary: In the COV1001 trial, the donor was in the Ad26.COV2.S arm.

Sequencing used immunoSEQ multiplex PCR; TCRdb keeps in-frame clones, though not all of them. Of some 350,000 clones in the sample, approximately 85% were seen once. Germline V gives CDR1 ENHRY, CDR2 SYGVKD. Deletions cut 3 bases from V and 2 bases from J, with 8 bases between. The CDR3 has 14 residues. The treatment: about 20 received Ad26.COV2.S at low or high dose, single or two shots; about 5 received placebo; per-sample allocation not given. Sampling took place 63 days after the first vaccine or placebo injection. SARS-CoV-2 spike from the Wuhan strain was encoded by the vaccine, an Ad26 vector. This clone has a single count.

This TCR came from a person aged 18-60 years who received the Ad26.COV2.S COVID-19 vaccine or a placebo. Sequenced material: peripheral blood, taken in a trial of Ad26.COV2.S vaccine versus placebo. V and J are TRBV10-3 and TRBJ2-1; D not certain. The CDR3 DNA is TGTGCCATCAGTGAACAAGGGACCTACAATGAGCAGTTCTTC. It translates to CAISEQGTYNEQFF.